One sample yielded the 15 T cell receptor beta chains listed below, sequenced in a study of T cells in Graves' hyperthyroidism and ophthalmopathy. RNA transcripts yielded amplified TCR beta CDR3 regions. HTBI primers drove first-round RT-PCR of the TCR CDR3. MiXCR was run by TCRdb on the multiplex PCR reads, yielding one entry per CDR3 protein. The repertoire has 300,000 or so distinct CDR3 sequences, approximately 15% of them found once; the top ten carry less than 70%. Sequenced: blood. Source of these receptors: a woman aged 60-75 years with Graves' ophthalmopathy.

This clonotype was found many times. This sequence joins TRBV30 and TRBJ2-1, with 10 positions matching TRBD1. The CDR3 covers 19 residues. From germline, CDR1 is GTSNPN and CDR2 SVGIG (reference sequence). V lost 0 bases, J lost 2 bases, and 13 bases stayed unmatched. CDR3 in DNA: TGTGCCTGGAGTGTACCGTTTCGCGGGACAGGGGCCACCTACAATGAGCAGTTCTTC. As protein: CAWSVPFRGTGATYNEQFF.

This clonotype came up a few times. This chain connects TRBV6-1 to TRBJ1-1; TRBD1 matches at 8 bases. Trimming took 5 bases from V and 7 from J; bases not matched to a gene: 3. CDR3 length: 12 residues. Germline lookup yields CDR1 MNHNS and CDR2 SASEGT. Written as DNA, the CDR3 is TGTGCCAGCAGTCGGACAGGGATTGAAGCTTTCTTT. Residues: CASSRTGIEAFF.

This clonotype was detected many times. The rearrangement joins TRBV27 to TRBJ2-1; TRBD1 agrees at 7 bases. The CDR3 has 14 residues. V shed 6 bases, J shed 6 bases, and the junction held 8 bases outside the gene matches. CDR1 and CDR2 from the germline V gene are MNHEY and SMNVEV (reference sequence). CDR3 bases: TGTGCCAGCAGCCTAAACCGGGACAGCAATGAGCAGTTCTTC. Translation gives CASSLNRDSNEQFF.

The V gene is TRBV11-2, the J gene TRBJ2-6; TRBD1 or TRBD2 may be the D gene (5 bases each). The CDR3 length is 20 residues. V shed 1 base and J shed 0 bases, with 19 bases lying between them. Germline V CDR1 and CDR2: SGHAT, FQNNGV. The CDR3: CASSLARDATVFSGANVLTF. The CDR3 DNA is TGTGCCAGCAGCTTAGCTCGGGACGCCACAGTATTCTCTGGGGCCAACGTCCTGACTTTC.

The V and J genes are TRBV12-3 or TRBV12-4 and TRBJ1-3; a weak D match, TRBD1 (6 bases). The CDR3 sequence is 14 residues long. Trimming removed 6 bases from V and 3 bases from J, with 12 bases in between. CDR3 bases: TGTGCCAGCAGGGCTGGCAGGGGTGGAAACACCATATATTTT. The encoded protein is CASRAGRGGNTIYF.

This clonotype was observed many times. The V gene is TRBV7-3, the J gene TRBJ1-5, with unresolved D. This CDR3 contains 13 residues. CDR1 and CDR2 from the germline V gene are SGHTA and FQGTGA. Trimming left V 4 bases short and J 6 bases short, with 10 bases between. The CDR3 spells CASSSGVGQPQHF. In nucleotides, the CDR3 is TGTGCCAGCAGCTCGGGCGTTGGTCAGCCCCAGCATTTT. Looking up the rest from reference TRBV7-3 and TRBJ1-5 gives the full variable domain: GAGVSQTPSNKVTEKGKYVELRCDPISGHTALYWYRQSLGQGPEFLIYFQGTGAADDSGLPNDRFFAVRPEGSVSTLKIQRTERGDSAVYLCASSSGVGQPQHFGDGTRLSIL.

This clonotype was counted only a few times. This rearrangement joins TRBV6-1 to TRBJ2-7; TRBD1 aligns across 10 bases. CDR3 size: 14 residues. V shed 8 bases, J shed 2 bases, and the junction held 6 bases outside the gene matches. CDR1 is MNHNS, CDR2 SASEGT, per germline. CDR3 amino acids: CASEDRGSPYEQYF. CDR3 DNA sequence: TGTGCCAGCGAGGACAGGGGGTCACCCTACGAGCAGTACTTC.

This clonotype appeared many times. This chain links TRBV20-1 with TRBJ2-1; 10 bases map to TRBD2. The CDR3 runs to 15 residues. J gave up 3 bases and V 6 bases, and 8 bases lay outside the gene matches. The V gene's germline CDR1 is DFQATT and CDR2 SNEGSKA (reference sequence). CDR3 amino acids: CSANPLAGVYNEQFF. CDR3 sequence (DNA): TGCAGTGCAAACCCCCTAGCGGGAGTCTACAATGAGCAGTTCTTC.

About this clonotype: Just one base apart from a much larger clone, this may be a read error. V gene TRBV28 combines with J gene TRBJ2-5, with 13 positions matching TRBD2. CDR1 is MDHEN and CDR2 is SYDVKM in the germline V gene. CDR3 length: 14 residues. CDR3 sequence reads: CASRLSRTSGSQYF. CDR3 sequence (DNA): TGTGCCAGCCGTTTATCCCGGACTAGCGGGAGCCAGTACTTC.

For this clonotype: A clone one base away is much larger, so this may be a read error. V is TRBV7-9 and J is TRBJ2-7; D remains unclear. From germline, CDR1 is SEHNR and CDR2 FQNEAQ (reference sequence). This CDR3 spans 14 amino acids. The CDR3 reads CASSPPGRHYKQYF. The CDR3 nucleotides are TGTGCCAGCAGCCCACCAGGCCGCCACTACAAGCAGTACTTC.

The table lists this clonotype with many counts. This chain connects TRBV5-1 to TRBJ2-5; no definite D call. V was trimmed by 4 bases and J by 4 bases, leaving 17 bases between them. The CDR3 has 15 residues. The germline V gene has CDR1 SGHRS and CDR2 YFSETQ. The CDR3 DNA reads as TGCGCCAGCAGCCGCCCCGGACCTATTGGAGAGACCCAGTACTTC. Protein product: CASSRPGPIGETQYF.

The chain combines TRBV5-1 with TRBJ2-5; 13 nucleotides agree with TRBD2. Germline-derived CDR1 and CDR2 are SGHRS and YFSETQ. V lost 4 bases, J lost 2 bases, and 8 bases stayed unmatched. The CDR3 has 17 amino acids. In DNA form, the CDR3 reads TGCGCCAGCAGCCCCGGGGGACTAGCGGGGCGACAAGAGACCCAGTACTTC. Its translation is CASSPGGLAGRQETQYF. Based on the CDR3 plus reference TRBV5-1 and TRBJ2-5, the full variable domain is KAGVTQTPRYLIKTRGQQVTLSCSPISGHRSVSWYQQTPGQGLQFLFEYFSETQRNKGNFPGRFSGRQFSNSRSEMNVSTLELGDSALYLCASSPGGLAGRQETQYFGPGTRLLVL.

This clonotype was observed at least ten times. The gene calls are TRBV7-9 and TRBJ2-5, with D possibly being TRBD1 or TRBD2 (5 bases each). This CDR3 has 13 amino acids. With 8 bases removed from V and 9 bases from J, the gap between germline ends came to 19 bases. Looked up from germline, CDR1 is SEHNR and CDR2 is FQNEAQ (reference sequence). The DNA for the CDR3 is TGTGCCAGCTCAGGGACCAGTATGAATTCCCAGTACTTC. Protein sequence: CASSGTSMNSQYF.

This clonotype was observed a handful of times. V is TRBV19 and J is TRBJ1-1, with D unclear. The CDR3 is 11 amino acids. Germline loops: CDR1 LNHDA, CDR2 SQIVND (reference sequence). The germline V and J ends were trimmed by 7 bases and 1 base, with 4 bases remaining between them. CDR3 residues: CASIRNTEAFF. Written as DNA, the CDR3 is TGTGCCAGTATAAGGAACACTGAAGCTTTCTTT.

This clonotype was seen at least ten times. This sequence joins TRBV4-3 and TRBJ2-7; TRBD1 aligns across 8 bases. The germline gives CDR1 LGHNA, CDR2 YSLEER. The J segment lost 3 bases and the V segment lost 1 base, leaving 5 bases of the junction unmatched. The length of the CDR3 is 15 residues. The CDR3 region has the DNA TGCGCCAGCAGCCAAGCAACCAGGGGGCTCTACGAGCAGTACTTC. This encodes CASSQATRGLYEQYF.